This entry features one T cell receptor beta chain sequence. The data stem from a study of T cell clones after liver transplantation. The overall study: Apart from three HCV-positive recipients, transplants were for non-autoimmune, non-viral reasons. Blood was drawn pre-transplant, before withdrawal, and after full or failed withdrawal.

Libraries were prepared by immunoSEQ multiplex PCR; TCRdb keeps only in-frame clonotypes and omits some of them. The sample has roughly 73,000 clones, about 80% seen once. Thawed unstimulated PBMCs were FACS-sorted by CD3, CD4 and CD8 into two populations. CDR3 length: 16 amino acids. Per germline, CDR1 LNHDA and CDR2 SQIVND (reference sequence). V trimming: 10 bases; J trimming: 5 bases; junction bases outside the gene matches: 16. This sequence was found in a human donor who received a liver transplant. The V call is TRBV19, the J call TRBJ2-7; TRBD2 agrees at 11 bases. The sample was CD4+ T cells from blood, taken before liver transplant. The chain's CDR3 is CATHPGLAVRRDEQYF. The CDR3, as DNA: TGTGCCACCCACCCGGGACTAGCGGTACGGAGGGACGAGCAGTACTTC.